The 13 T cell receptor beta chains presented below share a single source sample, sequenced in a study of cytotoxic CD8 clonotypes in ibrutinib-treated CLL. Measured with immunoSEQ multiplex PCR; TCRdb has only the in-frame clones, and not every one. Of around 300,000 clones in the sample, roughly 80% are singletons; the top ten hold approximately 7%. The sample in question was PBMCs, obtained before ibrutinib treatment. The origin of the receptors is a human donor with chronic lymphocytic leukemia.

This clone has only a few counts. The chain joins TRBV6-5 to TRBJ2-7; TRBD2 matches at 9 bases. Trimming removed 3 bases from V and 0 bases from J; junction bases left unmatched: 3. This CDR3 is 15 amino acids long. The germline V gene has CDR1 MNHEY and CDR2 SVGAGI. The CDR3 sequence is CASSYYSGSSYEQYF. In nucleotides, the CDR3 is TGTGCCAGCAGTTATTATAGCGGGAGCTCCTACGAGCAGTACTTC.

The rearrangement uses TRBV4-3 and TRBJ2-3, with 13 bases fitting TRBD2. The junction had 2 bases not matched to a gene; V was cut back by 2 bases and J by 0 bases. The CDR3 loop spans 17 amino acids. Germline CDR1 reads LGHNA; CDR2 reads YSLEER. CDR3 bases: TGCGCCAGCAGCCAATTGACTAGCGGGAGGAGCACAGATACGCAGTATTTT. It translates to CASSQLTSGRSTDTQYF.

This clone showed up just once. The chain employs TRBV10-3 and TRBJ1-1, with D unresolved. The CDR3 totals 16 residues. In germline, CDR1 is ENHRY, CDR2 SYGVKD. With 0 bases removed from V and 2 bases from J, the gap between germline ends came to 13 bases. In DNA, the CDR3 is TGTGCCATCAGTGAGTCGGTTGGGTTAGATAACACTGAAGCTTTCTTT. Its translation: CAISESVGLDNTEAFF.

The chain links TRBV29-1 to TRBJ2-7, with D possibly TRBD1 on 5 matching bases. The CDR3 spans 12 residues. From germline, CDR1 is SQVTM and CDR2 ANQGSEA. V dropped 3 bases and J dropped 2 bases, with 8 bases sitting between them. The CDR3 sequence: CSVEAGPYEQYF. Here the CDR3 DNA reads TGCAGCGTTGAGGCAGGGCCCTACGAGCAGTACTTC.

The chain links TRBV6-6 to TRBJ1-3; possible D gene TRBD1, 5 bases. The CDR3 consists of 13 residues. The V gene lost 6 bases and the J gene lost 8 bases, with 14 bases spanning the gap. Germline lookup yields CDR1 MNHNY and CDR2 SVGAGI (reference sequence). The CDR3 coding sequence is TGTGCCAGCAGCGCGGGACCGCGGGACACCATATATTTT. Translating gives CASSAGPRDTIYF.

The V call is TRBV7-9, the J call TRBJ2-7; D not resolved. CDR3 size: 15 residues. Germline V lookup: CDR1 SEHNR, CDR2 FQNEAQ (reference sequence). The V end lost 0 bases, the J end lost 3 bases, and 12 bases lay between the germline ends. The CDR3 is CASSLAWGMIYEQYF. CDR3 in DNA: TGTGCCAGCAGCTTAGCTTGGGGTATGATCTACGAGCAGTACTTC.

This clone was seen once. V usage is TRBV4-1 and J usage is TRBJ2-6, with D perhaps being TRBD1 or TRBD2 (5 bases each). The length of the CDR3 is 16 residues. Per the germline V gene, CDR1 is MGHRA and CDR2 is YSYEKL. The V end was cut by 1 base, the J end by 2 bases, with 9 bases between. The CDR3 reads CASSQVVGAGANVLTF. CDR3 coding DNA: TGCGCCAGCAGCCAAGTTGTGGGGGCTGGGGCCAACGTCCTGACTTTC.

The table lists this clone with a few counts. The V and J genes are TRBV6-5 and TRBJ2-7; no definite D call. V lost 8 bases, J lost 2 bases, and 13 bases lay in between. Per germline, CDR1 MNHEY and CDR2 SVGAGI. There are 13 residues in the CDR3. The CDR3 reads CASGLYATYEQYF. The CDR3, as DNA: TGTGCCAGCGGCCTTTATGCCACCTACGAGCAGTACTTC.

CDR3 bases: TGTGCCTGGAGTGGACGGCACGGAGGACTAGCGGGAGAGGCCACACAAAATCCCTACAATGAGCAGTTCTTC. As protein: CAWSGRHGGLAGEATQNPYNEQFF. V usage is TRBV30 and J usage is TRBJ2-1, with TRBD2 matching over 13 bases. Germline V gene data show CDR1 as GTSNPN and CDR2 as SVGIG (reference sequence). J was trimmed by 2 bases and V by 1 base; bases with no gene match: 26. This CDR3 region has 24 residues.

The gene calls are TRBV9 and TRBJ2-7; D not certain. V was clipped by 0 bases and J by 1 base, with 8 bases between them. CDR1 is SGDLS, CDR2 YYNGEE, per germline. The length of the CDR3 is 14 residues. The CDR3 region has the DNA TGTGCCAGCAGCGTAGAGGGCTTTTCCTACGAGCAGTACTTC. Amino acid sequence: CASSVEGFSYEQYF.

The CDR3 here is CASTETAGRQFF. The CDR3 nucleotides are TGCGCCAGCACCGAGACAGCGGGCCGGCAGTTCTTC. V is TRBV5-1 and J is TRBJ2-1, with D maybe TRBD2 (6 bases). Trimming stripped 6 bases from V and 12 bases from J, with 16 bases between. This CDR3 region has 12 residues. Germline V gene lookup returns CDR1 SGHRS and CDR2 YFSETQ.

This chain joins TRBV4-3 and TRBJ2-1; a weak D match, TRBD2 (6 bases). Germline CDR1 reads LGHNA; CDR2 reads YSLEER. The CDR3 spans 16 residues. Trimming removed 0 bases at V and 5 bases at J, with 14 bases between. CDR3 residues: CASSQEWASADNEQFF. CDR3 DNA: TGCGCCAGCAGCCAAGAGTGGGCTAGCGCGGACAATGAGCAGTTCTTC.

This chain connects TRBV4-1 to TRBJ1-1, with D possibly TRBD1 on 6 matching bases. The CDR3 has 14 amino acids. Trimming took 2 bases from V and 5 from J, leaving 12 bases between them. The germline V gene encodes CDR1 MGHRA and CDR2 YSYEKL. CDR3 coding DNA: TGCGCCAGCAGCCAATGGGGGCGGTGGACTGAAGCTTTCTTT. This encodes CASSQWGRWTEAFF.